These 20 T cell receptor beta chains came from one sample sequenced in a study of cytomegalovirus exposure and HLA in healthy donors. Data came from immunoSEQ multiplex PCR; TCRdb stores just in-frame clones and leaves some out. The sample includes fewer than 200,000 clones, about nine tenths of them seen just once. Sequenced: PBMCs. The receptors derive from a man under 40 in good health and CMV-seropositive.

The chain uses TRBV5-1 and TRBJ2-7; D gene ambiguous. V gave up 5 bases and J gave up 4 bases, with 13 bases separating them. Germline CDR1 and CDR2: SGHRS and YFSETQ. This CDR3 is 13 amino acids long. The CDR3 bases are TGCGCCAGCAGGCACACTGATGGGTACGAGCAGTACTTC. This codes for CASRHTDGYEQYF.

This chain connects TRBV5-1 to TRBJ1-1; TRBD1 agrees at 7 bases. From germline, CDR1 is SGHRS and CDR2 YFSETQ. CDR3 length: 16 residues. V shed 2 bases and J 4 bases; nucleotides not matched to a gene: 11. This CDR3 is CASSLGSAQGGTEAFF. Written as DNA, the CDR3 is TGCGCCAGCAGCTTAGGGTCCGCTCAGGGGGGCACTGAAGCTTTCTTT.

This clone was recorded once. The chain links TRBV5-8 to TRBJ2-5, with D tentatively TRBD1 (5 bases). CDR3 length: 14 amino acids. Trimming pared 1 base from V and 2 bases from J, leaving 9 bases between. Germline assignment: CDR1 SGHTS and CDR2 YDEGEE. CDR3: CASSLRQTQETQYF. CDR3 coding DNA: TGTGCCAGCAGCTTGAGACAGACTCAAGAGACCCAGTACTTC. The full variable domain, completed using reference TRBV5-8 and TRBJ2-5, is EAGVTQSPTHLIKTRGQQATLRCSPISGHTSVYWYQQALGLGLQFLLWYDEGEERNRGNFPPRFSGRQFPNYSSELNVNALELEDSALYLCASSLRQTQETQYFGPGTRLLVL.

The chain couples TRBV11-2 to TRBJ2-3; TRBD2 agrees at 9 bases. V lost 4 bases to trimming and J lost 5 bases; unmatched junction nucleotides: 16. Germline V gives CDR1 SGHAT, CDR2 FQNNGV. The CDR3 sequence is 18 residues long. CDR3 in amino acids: CASSSTLDGTSLLDTQYF. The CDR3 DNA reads TGTGCCAGCAGCTCCACGCTTGATGGGACTAGCTTGTTAGATACGCAGTATTTT.

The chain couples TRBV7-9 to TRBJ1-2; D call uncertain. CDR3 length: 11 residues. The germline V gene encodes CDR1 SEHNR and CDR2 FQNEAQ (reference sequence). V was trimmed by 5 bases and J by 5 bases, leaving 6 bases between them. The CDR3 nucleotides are TGTGCCAGCAGCCCGGGGTATGGCTACACCTTC. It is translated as CASSPGYGYTF.

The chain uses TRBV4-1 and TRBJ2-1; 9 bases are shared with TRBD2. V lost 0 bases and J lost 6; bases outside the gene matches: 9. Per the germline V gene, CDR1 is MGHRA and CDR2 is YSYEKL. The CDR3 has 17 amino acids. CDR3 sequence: CASSQDHGVAGANEQFF. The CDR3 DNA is TGCGCCAGCAGCCAAGATCATGGGGTAGCGGGGGCCAATGAGCAGTTCTTC.

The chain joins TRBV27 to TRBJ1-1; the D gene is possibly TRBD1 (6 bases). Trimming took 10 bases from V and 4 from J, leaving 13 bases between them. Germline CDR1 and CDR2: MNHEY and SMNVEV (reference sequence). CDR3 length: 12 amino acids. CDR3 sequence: CATMGGPTEAFF. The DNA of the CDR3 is TGTGCCACAATGGGGGGGCCCACTGAAGCTTTCTTT.

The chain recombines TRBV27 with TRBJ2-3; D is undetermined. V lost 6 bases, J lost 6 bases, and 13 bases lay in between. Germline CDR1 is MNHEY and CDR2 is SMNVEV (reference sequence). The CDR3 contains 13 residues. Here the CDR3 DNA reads TGTGCCAGCAGACCCGACACTACCGATACGCAGTATTTT. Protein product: CASRPDTTDTQYF.

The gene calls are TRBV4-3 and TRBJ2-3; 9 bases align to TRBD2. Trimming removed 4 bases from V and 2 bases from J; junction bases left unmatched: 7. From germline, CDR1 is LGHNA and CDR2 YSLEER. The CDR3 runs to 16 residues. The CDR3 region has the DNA TGCGCCAGCAGCCCAGCGGGGGGATCTTCCACAGATACGCAGTATTTT. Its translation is CASSPAGGSSTDTQYF.

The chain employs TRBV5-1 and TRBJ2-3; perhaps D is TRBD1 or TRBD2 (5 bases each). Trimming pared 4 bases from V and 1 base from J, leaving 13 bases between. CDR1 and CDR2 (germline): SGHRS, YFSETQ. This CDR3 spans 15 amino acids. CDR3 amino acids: CASSPLGDRTDTQYF. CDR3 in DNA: TGCGCCAGCAGCCCCCTAGGGGACCGCACAGATACGCAGTATTTT.

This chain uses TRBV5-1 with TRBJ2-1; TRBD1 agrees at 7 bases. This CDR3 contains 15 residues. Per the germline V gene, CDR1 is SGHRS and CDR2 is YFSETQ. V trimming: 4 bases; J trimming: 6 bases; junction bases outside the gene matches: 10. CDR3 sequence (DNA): TGCGCCAGCAGCACGACAGGGCCTGGGGGCAATGAGCAGTTCTTC. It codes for CASSTTGPGGNEQFF.

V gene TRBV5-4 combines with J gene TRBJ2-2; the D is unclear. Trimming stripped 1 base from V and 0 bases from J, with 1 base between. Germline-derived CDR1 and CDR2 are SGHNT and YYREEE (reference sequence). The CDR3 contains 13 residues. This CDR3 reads CASSLPNTGELFF. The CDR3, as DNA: TGTGCCAGCAGCTTGCCGAACACCGGGGAGCTGTTTTTT.

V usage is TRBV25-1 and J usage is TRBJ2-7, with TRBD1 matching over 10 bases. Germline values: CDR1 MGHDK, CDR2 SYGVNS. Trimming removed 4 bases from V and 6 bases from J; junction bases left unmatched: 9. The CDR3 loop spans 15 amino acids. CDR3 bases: TGTGCCAGCAGTGCGACTCGACAGGGGGCGCGCGAGCAGTACTTC. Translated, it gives CASSATRQGAREQYF.

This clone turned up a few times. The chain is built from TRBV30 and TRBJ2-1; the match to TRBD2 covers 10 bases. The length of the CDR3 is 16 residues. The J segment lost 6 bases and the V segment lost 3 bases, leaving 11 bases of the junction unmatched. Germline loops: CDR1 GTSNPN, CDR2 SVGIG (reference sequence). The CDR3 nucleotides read TGTGCCTGGAGCGAAAAGGGACTAGCGAGTTTCAATGAGCAGTTCTTC. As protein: CAWSEKGLASFNEQFF.

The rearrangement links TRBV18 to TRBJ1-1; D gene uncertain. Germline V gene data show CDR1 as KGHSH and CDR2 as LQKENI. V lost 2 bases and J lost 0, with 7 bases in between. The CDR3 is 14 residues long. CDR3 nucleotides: TGTGCCAGCTCACCAGCTCTGATGAACACTGAAGCTTTCTTT. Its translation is CASSPALMNTEAFF.

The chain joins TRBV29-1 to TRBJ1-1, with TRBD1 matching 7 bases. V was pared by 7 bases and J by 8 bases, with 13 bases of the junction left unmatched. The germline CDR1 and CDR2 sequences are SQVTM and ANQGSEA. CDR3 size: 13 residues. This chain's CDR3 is CSASGQPGTEAFF. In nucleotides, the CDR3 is TGCAGCGCCTCGGGACAGCCGGGAACGGAAGCTTTCTTT.

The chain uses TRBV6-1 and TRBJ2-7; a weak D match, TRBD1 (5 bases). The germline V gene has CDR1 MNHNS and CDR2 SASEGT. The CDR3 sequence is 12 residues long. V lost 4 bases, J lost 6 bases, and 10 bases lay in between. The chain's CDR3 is CASSGQLPEQYF. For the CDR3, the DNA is TGTGCCAGCAGTGGACAGTTACCCGAGCAGTACTTC.

The CDR3 nucleotides are TGTGCCAGCTCTGACGTGGCAGGGGAAGGCTACACCTTC. Protein: CASSDVAGEGYTF. The V gene is TRBV6-1, the J gene TRBJ1-2; maybe TRBD1 (6 bases). The CDR3 runs 13 residues. V lost 8 bases, J lost 8 bases, and 18 bases lay in between. Germline V gives CDR1 MNHNS, CDR2 SASEGT.

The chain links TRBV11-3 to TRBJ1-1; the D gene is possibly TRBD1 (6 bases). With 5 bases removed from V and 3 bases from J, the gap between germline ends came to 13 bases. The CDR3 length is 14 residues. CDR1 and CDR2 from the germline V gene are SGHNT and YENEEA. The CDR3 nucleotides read TGTGCCAGCAGCACGGACAGTTTTTACACTGAAGCTTTCTTT. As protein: CASSTDSFYTEAFF.

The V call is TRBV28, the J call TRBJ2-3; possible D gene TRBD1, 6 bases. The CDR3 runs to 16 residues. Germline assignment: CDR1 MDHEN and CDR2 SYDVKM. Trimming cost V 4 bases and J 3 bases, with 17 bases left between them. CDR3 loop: CASSSADSGETDTQYF. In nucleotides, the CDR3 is TGTGCCAGCAGTTCCGCTGACTCAGGGGAGACAGATACGCAGTATTTT.